This TCR beta chain was profiled in a study of T cell responses to AZD1222 COVID-19 vaccine. Study-wide findings and caveats: At baseline, seropositivity was found in only a handful of AZD1222 recipients.

TCRdb's table, derived via immunoSEQ multiplex PCR, lists solely in-frame clones and lacks some. The sample includes 150,000 to 200,000 clones, just over 85% of them seen just once. CDR1 is MNHNY and CDR2 is SVGAGI in the germline V gene (reference sequence). CDR3 size: 12 residues. The ends were cut back, 4 bases at V and 3 bases at J, with 6 bases in the middle. About this clone itself: Its antigen is still unknown.

This TCR derives from an adult who received the AZD1222 COVID-19 vaccine. The rearrangement joins TRBV6-6 to TRBJ2-5, with D uncertain. Sequenced here: peripheral blood, sampled 28 days after the second AZD1222 dose. The CDR3 nucleotides are TGTGCCAGCAGTTGGGTTAAAGAGACCCAGTACTTC. Its protein product is CASSWVKETQYF.